These 29 T cell receptor beta chains came from one sample sequenced in a study of blood T cell repertoires in COVID-19. Profiled with immunoSEQ multiplex PCR; TCRdb holds only in-frame clones, not every one. Among about 92,000 clones, under 85% were seen once, and the ten largest hold roughly 12%. The sequenced material came from peripheral blood. These receptors came from a human donor in a cohort sampled during active COVID-19.

The V call is TRBV27, the J call TRBJ1-5; TRBD1 matches at 10 bases. This CDR3 is 14 amino acids long. Unmatched junction bases numbered 5, after V lost 5 bases and J lost 7 bases. Germline loops: CDR1 MNHEY, CDR2 SMNVEV (reference sequence). The CDR3 DNA sequence: TGTGCCAGCAGTCCGGGACAGGGGTGGCAGCCCCAGCATTTT. Translated, it gives CASSPGQGWQPQHF.

The J gene is TRBJ2-7, the V gene TRBV6-5; 12 bases are shared with TRBD1. The CDR3 totals 13 residues. Germline V gene lookup returns CDR1 MNHEY and CDR2 SVGAGI. With 11 bases clipped from V and 5 bases from J, the junction kept 7 bases outside the gene matches. CDR3 in amino acids: CAARGTGGHEQYF. CDR3 DNA sequence: TGTGCCGCCAGGGGGACAGGGGGCCACGAGCAGTACTTC.

The genes are TRBV7-2 and TRBJ1-1; weak D call: TRBD1 (6 bases). Germline V gives CDR1 SGHTA, CDR2 FQGNSA. The CDR3 extends over 15 amino acids. V was shortened by 1 base and J by 5 bases, with 14 bases between the two germline ends. The CDR3 bases are TGTGCCAGCAGCTTAGTTCTGGGGGCGCGGACTGAAGCTTTCTTT. This gives the protein CASSLVLGARTEAFF.

The chain is built from TRBV9 and TRBJ1-2, with D hard to call. Trimming took off 0 bases at V and 8 bases at J, with 14 bases between the two ends. Germline V CDR1 and CDR2: SGDLS, YYNGEE. The CDR3 consists of 14 residues. The CDR3 nucleotides are TGTGCCAGCAGCGTAGGAGTTGGTACCCTGGGCTACACCTTC. This codes for CASSVGVGTLGYTF.

V and J are TRBV5-1 and TRBJ1-4; 7 nucleotides align to TRBD1. Germline V gene lookup returns CDR1 SGHRS and CDR2 YFSETQ. This CDR3 comprises 16 residues. The V and J ends lost 4 bases and 0 bases, in that order; junction bases with no gene match: 6. The CDR3 protein is CASSLPQGATNEKLFF. CDR3 nucleotide sequence: TGCGCCAGCAGCCTACCCCAGGGGGCAACTAATGAAAAACTGTTTTTT.

This CDR3 reads CASSLGGQGYYEQYF. The DNA for the CDR3 is TGCGCCAGCAGCTTGGGGGGACAGGGTTACTACGAGCAGTACTTC. V gene TRBV5-1 combines with J gene TRBJ2-7; 9 bases are a match to TRBD1. Germline loops: CDR1 SGHRS, CDR2 YFSETQ. The CDR3 loop spans 15 amino acids. V lost 0 bases to trimming and J lost 3 bases; unmatched junction nucleotides: 4. Based on the CDR3 plus reference TRBV5-1 and TRBJ2-7, the full variable domain is KAGVTQTPRYLIKTRGQQVTLSCSPISGHRSVSWYQQTPGQGLQFLFEYFSETQRNKGNFPGRFSGRQFSNSRSEMNVSTLELGDSALYLCASSLGGQGYYEQYFGPGTRLTVT.

V and J are TRBV18 and TRBJ2-7, with 9 bases fitting TRBD2. The CDR3 loop spans 19 amino acids. The germline V gene has CDR1 KGHSH and CDR2 LQKENI. The V segment lost 3 bases and the J segment 0 bases; nucleotides outside the gene matches: 15. The CDR3 DNA is TGTGCCAGCTCACCCGCAGGGCCCCCGGGACTAGCTTCCTCCTACGAGCAGTACTTC. Protein sequence: CASSPAGPPGLASSYEQYF.

This clone was counted once. This CDR3 reads CTSNPGVREGTYNYGYTF. The CDR3, as DNA: TGCACCAGCAACCCGGGGGTGAGGGAGGGAACTTATAACTATGGCTACACCTTC. The chain joins TRBV1 to TRBJ1-2. TRBV1 is described as a pseudogene. CDR3 length equals 18 residues.

The V call is TRBV5-1, the J call TRBJ1-3; 10 bases fit TRBD1. Germline V CDR1 and CDR2: SGHRS, YFSETQ. This CDR3 has 15 amino acids. V was clipped by 3 bases and J by 3 bases; unmatched bases: 3. Here the CDR3 reads CASSSTGGLGNTIYF. Here the CDR3 DNA reads TGCGCCAGCAGCTCGACAGGGGGCCTTGGAAACACCATATATTTT. Drawing the rest from reference TRBV5-1 and TRBJ1-3, the complete variable domain is KAGVTQTPRYLIKTRGQQVTLSCSPISGHRSVSWYQQTPGQGLQFLFEYFSETQRNKGNFPGRFSGRQFSNSRSEMNVSTLELGDSALYLCASSSTGGLGNTIYFGEGSWLTVV.

This clone has a single count. The chain has TRBV4-1 and TRBJ1-6, with D perhaps TRBD1 (5 bases). The CDR3 has 15 amino acids. CDR1 is MGHRA and CDR2 is YSYEKL in the germline V gene. V was shortened by 2 bases and J by 1 base, with 6 bases between the two germline ends. The CDR3: CASSQQGSYNSPLHF. CDR3 in DNA: TGCGCCAGCAGCCAACAGGGATCCTATAATTCACCCCTCCACTTT.

The J gene is TRBJ2-5, the V gene TRBV18; no clear D gene. Germline CDR1 is KGHSH and CDR2 is LQKENI. This CDR3 has 13 amino acids. Trimming stripped 4 bases from V and 4 bases from J, with 10 bases between. Here the CDR3 DNA reads TGTGCCAGCTCACTGGCCCGAAGAGAGACCCAGTACTTC. Translation gives CASSLARRETQYF.

The rearrangement links TRBV18 to TRBJ1-1, with TRBD1 matching 10 bases. The ends lost 3 bases at V and 4 bases at J; junction bases unmatched: 5. CDR3 length equals 15 residues. Germline V gives CDR1 KGHSH, CDR2 LQKENI. The CDR3 DNA is TGTGCCAGCTCACCCCCCTGGACAGGGGGCACTGAAGCTTTCTTT. This translates into CASSPPWTGGTEAFF.

This clone was picked up a small number of times. This chain joins TRBV11-2 and TRBJ2-7; TRBD1 aligns across 9 bases. Germline V lookup: CDR1 SGHAT, CDR2 FQNNGV. The CDR3 is made up of 16 amino acids. V trimming: 4 bases; J trimming: 4 bases; junction bases outside the gene matches: 11. The chain's CDR3 is CASSSLGVQGAYEQYF. The CDR3 bases are TGTGCCAGCAGCTCCCTCGGGGTACAGGGGGCTTACGAGCAGTACTTC.

The V call is TRBV7-9, the J call TRBJ2-5; 7 nucleotides line up with TRBD2. CDR3 length equals 15 residues. CDR1 and CDR2 from the germline V gene are SEHNR and FQNEAQ (reference sequence). V lost 2 bases, J lost 1 base, and 4 bases stayed unmatched. CDR3 DNA sequence: TGTGCCAGCAGCTTACCGGCGGGAGTCCAAGAGACCCAGTACTTC. Its protein product is CASSLPAGVQETQYF.

This clone was detected a few times. V usage is TRBV10-3 and J usage is TRBJ2-3; D perhaps matches TRBD1 (6 bases). V was cut by 5 bases and J by 1 base, with 10 bases left in between. CDR1 is ENHRY and CDR2 is SYGVKD in the germline V gene. The CDR3 runs 14 residues. The CDR3: CAISQRQGTDTQYF. In DNA form, the CDR3 reads TGTGCCATCAGTCAGCGACAGGGCACAGATACGCAGTATTTT.

To note about this clone: The junction shows a germline mismatch at one end, possibly a read error. As DNA, the CDR3 is TGTACCTGGAGGGACAGTTATAATTCACCCCTCCACTTT. It is translated as CTWRDSYNSPLHF. The chain recombines TRBV30 with TRBJ1-6; 7 positions match TRBD1. Germline CDR1 GTSNPN, CDR2 SVGIG (reference sequence). The CDR3 runs 13 residues.

This clone showed up many times. This sample includes further DNA sequences coding for the same CDR3. This chain joins TRBV9 and TRBJ1-3; D not resolved. V shed 1 base and J shed 0 bases, with 5 bases lying between them. The CDR3 has 14 residues. Per germline, CDR1 SGDLS and CDR2 YYNGEE. DNA of the CDR3: TGTGCCAGCAGCGTATCCATCTCTGGAAACACCATATATTTT. Translating gives CASSVSISGNTIYF.

The V gene is TRBV21-1, the J gene TRBJ1-2. TRBV21-1 is labeled a pseudogene. This CDR3 contains 14 residues. The CDR3 bases are TGTGCCAGCAGGAGGAGAGAGCTCGGGAGGGGCTACACCTTC. Protein product: CASRRRELGRGYTF.

The chain recombines TRBV5-1 with TRBJ2-6; possibly TRBD1 for D (6 bases). This CDR3 comprises 15 residues. Deletions cut 5 bases from V and 3 bases from J, with 12 bases between. CDR1 and CDR2 (germline): SGHRS, YFSETQ. This chain's CDR3 is CASRPGVYGANVLTF. The CDR3 nucleotides are TGCGCCAGCAGGCCAGGGGTGTATGGGGCCAACGTCCTGACTTTC.

This clone occurred once. J is TRBJ2-3 and V is TRBV7-2, with 9 bases matching TRBD2. The CDR3 has 17 amino acids. Germline trimming cut 5 bases from V and 5 bases from J; bases unmatched to any gene: 14. From germline, CDR1 is SGHTA and CDR2 FQGNSA. For the CDR3, the DNA is TGTGCCAGCAGCCTTCAATATAGCGGGAGCGGTGAAGATACGCAGTATTTT. It specifies CASSLQYSGSGEDTQYF.

The chain couples TRBV3-1 (or the pseudogene TRBV3-2) to TRBJ2-3; TRBD2 might be the D (6 bases). The germline CDR1 and CDR2 sequences are LGHDT and YNNKEL (reference sequence). This CDR3 comprises 14 residues. V was cut by 4 bases and J by 2 bases, with 10 bases left in between. CDR3: CASSPGTSTDTQYF. The CDR3 nucleotides read TGTGCCAGCAGCCCTGGGACTTCCACAGATACGCAGTATTTT.

The chain links TRBV5-4 to TRBJ2-4; D possibly corresponds to TRBD2 (7 bases). Trimming removed 4 bases from V and 1 base from J, with 18 bases in between. The CDR3 is 17 residues long. Germline V gene sequence: CDR1 SGHNT, CDR2 YYREEE (reference sequence). The DNA of the CDR3 is TGTGCCAGCAGCCTCGGCTGGAGGGGGGGCGCCAAAAACATTCAGTACTTC. It codes for CASSLGWRGGAKNIQYF.

V gene TRBV7-8 combines with J gene TRBJ2-5, with TRBD2 matching over 8 bases. Germline V gives CDR1 SGHVS, CDR2 FQNEAQ. V dropped 1 base and J dropped 1; count of bases not matched to a gene: 5. The CDR3 covers 16 residues. The CDR3 here is CASSLGLAGGQETQYF. DNA of the CDR3: TGTGCCAGCAGCTTAGGTCTGGCGGGGGGCCAAGAGACCCAGTACTTC.

The chain joins TRBV11-1 to TRBJ2-7; 7 bases match TRBD2. The V and J ends lost 2 bases and 3 bases, in that order; junction bases with no gene match: 10. Germline-derived CDR1 and CDR2 are SGHAT and FQDESV (reference sequence). The CDR3 consists of 16 residues. The CDR3 sequence is CASSLLSGRARYEQYF. In nucleotides, the CDR3 is TGTGCCAGCAGCTTATTATCGGGGAGGGCCCGCTACGAGCAGTACTTC.

The CDR3 reads CASSYSASGRHWETQYF. CDR3 sequence (DNA): TGTGCCAGCAGTTACTCGGCTAGCGGGAGGCATTGGGAGACCCAGTACTTC. V and J are TRBV6-2 or TRBV6-3 and TRBJ2-5; 11 bases agree with TRBD2. The V and J ends lost 0 bases and 5 bases, in that order; junction bases with no gene match: 8. The germline V gene encodes CDR1 MNHEY and CDR2 SVGEGT. The CDR3 length is 17 residues.

The CDR3 is CASSLWADSNTGELFF. CDR3 coding DNA: TGTGCCAGCAGCCTGTGGGCCGATTCGAACACCGGGGAGCTGTTTTTT. The rearrangement uses TRBV3-1 (or the pseudogene TRBV3-2) and TRBJ2-2; D not resolved. Germline CDR1 LGHDT, CDR2 YNNKEL (reference sequence). This CDR3 contains 16 residues. V gave up 4 bases and J gave up 0 bases, with 12 bases separating them.

This chain uses TRBV4-3 with TRBJ1-3, with a tentative D call TRBD1 (6 bases). This CDR3 region has 16 residues. Looked up from germline, CDR1 is LGHNA and CDR2 is YSLEER. Trimming stripped 0 bases from V and 2 bases from J, with 11 bases between. The CDR3 DNA reads TGCGCCAGCAGCCAAGATCGGGCAGGGGCTGGAAACACCATATATTTT. Its protein product is CASSQDRAGAGNTIYF.

This sequence joins TRBV21-1 and TRBJ1-5. TRBV21-1 is annotated as a pseudogene. The CDR3 runs to 16 residues. The CDR3, as DNA: TGTGCCACCAATCTTAGCACCTCAGCCCATTGGGAGCCCCAGCATTTT. Its translation is CATNLSTSAHWEPQHF.

The chain has TRBV7-9 and TRBJ1-2, with unresolved D. This CDR3 has 15 amino acids. Germline assignment: CDR1 SEHNR and CDR2 FQNEAQ (reference sequence). Trimming took off 2 bases at V and 4 bases at J, with 14 bases between the two ends. The CDR3, as DNA: TGTGCCAGCAGCTTAATGGCCGGGGAGGGCTATGGCTACACCTTC. Amino acids: CASSLMAGEGYGYTF. Combining the CDR3 with reference TRBV7-9 and TRBJ1-2 gives the whole variable domain DTGVSQNPRHKITKRGQNVTFRCDPISEHNRLYWYRQTLGQGPEFLTYFQNEAQLEKSRLLSDRFSAERPKGSFSTLEIQRTEQGDSAMYLCASSLMAGEGYGYTFGSGTRLTVV.